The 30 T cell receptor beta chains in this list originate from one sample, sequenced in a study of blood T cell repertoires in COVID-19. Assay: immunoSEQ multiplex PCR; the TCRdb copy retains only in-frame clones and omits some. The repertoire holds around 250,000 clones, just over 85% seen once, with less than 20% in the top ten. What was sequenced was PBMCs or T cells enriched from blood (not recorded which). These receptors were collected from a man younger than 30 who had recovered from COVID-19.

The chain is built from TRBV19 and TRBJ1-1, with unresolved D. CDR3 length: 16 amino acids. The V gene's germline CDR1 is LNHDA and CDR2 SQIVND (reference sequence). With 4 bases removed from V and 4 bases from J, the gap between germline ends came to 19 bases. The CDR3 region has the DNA TGTGCCAGTAGTAGTCAGTGGGAGTACCGTGCCACTGAAGCTTTCTTT. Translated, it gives CASSSQWEYRATEAFF.

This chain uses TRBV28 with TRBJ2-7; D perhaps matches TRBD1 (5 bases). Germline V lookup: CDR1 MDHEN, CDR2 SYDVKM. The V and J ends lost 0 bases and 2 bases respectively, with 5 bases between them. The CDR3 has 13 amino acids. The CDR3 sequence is CASSLWDTYEQYF. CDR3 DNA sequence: TGTGCCAGCAGTTTATGGGACACCTACGAGCAGTACTTC.

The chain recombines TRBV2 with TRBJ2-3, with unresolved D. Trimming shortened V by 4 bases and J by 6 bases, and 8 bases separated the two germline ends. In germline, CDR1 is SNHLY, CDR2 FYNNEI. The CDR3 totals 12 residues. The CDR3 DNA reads TGTGCCAGCAGTGTCAACATCGATACGCAGTATTTT. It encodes CASSVNIDTQYF.

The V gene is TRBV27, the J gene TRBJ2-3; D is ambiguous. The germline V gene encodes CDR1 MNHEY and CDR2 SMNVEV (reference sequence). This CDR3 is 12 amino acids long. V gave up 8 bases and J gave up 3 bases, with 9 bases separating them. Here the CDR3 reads CASAGWTDTQYF. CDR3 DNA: TGTGCCAGCGCCGGTTGGACAGATACGCAGTATTTT.

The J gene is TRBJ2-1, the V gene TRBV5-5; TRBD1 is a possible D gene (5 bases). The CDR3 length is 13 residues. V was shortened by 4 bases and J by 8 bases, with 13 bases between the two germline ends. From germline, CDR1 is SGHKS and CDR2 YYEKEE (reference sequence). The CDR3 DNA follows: TGTGCCAGCAGCCGGCAGGGTACGGATGAGCAGTTCTTC. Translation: CASSRQGTDEQFF. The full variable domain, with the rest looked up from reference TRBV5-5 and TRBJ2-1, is DAGVTQSPTHLIKTRGQQVTLRCSPISGHKSVSWYQQVLGQGPQFIFQYYEKEERGRGNFPDRFSARQFPNYSSELNVNALLLGDSALYLCASSRQGTDEQFFGPGTRLTVL.

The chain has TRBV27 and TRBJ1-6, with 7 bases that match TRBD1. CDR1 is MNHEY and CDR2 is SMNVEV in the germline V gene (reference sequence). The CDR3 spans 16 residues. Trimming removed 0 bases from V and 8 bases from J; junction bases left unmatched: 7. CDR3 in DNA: TGTGCCAGCAGTTTATCGCCAGGGGGACGGGATTCACCCCTCCACTTT. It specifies CASSLSPGGRDSPLHF.

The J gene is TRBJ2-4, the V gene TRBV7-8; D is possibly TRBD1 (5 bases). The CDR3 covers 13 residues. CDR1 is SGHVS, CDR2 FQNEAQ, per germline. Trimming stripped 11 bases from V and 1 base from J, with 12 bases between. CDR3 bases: TGTGCCTCAGGGTCACTGGCCAAAAACATTCAGTACTTC. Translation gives CASGSLAKNIQYF. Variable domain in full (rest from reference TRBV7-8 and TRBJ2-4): GAGVSQSPRYKVAKRGQDVALRCDPISGHVSLFWYQQALGQGPEFLTYFQNEAQLDKSGLPSDRFFAERPEGSVSTLKIQRTQQEDSAVYLCASGSLAKNIQYFGAGTRLSVL.

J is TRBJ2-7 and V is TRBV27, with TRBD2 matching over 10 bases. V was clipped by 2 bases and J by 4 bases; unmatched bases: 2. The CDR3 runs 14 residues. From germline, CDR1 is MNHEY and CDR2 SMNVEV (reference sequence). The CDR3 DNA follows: TGTGCCAGCAGTTTAAGCGGGAGGGTATACGAGCAGTACTTC. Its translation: CASSLSGRVYEQYF.

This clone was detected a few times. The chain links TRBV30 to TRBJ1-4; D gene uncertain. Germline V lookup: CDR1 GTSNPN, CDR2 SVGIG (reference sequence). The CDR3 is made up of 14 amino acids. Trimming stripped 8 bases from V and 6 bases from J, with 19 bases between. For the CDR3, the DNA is TGTGCCGCGCGCCCCGCTACCGACTATGAAAAACTGTTTTTT. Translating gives CAARPATDYEKLFF.

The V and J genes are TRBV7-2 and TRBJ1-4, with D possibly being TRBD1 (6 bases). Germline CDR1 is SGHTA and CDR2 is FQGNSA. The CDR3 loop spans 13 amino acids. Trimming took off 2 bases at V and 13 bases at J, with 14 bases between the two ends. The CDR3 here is CASSLQQGSRLFF. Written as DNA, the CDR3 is TGTGCCAGCAGCTTACAACAGGGTAGTCGACTGTTTTTT.

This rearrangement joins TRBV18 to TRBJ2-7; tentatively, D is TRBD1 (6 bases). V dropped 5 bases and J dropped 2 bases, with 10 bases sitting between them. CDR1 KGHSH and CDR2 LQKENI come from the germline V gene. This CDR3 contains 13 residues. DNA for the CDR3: TGTGCCAGCTCAAGAGGACAGACCTACGAGCAGTACTTC. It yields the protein CASSRGQTYEQYF.

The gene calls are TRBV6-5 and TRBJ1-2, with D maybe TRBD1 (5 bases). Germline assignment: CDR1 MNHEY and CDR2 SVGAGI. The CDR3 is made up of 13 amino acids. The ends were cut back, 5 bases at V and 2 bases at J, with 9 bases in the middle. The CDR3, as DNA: TGTGCCAGCAGTAGGGCAGGGAACTATGGCTACACCTTC. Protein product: CASSRAGNYGYTF.

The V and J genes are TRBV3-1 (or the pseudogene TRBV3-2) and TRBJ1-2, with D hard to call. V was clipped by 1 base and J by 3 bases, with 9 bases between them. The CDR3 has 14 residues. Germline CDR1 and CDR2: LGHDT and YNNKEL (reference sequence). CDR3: CASSQAGKYYGYTF. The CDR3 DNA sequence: TGTGCCAGCAGCCAAGCCGGGAAGTACTATGGCTACACCTTC.

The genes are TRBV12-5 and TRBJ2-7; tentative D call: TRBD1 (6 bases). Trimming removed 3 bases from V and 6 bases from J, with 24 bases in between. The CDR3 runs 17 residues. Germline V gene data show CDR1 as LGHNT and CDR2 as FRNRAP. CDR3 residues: CASGFRRTPGHLGEQYF. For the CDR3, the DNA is TGTGCTAGTGGTTTCCGACGAACCCCGGGACACCTTGGCGAGCAGTACTTC.

The chain's CDR3 is CASSLNREPPTDTQYF. The DNA of the CDR3 is TGTGCCAGCAGTCTAAACCGGGAGCCCCCCACAGATACGCAGTATTTT. The chain joins TRBV28 to TRBJ2-3; D may be TRBD2 (6 bases). The CDR3 consists of 16 residues. Trimming shortened V by 5 bases and J by 2 bases, and 17 bases separated the two germline ends. The germline CDR1 and CDR2 sequences are MDHEN and SYDVKM.

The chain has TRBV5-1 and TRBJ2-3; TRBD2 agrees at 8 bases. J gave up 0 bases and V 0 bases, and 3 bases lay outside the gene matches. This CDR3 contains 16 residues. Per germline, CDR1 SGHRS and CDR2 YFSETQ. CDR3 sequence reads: CASSLDGGASTDTQYF. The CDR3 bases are TGCGCCAGCAGCTTGGACGGGGGGGCTAGCACAGATACGCAGTATTTT.

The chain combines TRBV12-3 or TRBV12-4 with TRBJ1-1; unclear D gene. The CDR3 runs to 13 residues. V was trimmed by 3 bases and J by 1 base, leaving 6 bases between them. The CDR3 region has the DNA TGTGCCAGCAGTTTGGTGAGGAACACTGAAGCTTTCTTT. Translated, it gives CASSLVRNTEAFF.

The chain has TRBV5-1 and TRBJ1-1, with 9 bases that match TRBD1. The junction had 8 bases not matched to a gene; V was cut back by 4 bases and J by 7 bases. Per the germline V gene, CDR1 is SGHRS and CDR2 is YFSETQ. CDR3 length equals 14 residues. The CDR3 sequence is CASSDTGGANEAFF. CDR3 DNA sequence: TGCGCCAGCAGCGATACAGGGGGCGCGAATGAAGCTTTCTTT. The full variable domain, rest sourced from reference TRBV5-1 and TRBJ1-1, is KAGVTQTPRYLIKTRGQQVTLSCSPISGHRSVSWYQQTPGQGLQFLFEYFSETQRNKGNFPGRFSGRQFSNSRSEMNVSTLELGDSALYLCASSDTGGANEAFFGQGTRLTVV.

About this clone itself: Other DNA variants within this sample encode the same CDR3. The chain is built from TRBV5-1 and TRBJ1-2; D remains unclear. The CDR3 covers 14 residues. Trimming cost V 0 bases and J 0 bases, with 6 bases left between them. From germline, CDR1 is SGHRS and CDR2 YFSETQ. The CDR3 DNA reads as TGCGCCAGCAGCTTGGCCGGAGCTAACTATGGCTACACCTTC. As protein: CASSLAGANYGYTF.

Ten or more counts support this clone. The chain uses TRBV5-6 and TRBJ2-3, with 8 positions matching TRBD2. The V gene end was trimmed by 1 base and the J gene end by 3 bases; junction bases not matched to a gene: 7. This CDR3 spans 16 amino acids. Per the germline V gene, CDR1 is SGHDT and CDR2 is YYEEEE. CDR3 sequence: CASSLFPGGRTDTQYF. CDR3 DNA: TGTGCCAGCAGCTTGTTTCCGGGGGGGCGGACAGATACGCAGTATTTT. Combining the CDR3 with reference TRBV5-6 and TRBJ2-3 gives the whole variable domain DAGVTQSPTHLIKTRGQQVTLRCSPKSGHDTVSWYQQALGQGPQFIFQYYEEEERQRGNFPDRFSGHQFPNYSSELNVNALLLGDSALYLCASSLFPGGRTDTQYFGPGTRLTVL.

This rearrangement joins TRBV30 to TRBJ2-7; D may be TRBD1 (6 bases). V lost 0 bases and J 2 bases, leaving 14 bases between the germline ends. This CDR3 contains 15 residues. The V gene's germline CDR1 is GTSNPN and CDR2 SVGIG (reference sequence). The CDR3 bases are TGTGCCTGGAGTGTACCCAAAGGGGGAACCTACGAGCAGTACTTC. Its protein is CAWSVPKGGTYEQYF. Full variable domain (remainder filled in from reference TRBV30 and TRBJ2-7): SQTIHQWPATLVQPVGSPLSLECTVEGTSNPNLYWYRQAAGRGLQLLFYSVGIGQISSEVPQNLSASRPQDRQFILSSKKLLLSDSGFYLCAWSVPKGGTYEQYFGPGTRLTVT.

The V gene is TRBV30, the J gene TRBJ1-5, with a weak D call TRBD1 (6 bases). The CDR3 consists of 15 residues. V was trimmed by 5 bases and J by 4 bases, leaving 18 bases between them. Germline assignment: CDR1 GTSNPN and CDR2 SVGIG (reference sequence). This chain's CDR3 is CAWGRPTGRNQPQHF. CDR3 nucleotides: TGTGCCTGGGGGCGTCCTACAGGGCGGAATCAGCCCCAGCATTTT.

The CDR3 DNA is TGTGCCAGCAGCCTCGACAGGGTTAGTGAAAAACTGTTTTTT. Residues: CASSLDRVSEKLFF. V usage is TRBV5-4 and J usage is TRBJ1-4; 7 bases are shared with TRBD1. Trimming at V came to 4 bases and at J to 7 bases, leaving 7 bases not matched to a gene. CDR3 length equals 14 residues. Germline-derived CDR1 and CDR2 are SGHNT and YYREEE (reference sequence).

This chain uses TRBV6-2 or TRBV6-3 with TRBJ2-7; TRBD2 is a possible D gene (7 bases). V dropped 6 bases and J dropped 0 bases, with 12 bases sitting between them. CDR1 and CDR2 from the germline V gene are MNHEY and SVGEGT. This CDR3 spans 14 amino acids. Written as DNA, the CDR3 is TGTGCCAGCAGCCGCGGGGGCAGCTCCTACGAGCAGTACTTC. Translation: CASSRGGSSYEQYF.

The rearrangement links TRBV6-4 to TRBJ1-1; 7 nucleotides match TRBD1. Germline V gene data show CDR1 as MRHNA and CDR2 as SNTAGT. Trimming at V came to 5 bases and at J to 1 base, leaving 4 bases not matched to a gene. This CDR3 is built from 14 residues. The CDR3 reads CASSITGANTEAFF. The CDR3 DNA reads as TGTGCCAGCAGTATCACAGGGGCGAACACTGAAGCTTTCTTT.

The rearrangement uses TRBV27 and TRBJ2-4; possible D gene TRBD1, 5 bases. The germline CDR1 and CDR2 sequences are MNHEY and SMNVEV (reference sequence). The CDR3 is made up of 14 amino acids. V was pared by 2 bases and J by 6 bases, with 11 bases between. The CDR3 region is CASSLRWGLNIQYF. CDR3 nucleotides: TGTGCCAGCAGTTTACGCTGGGGCTTAAACATTCAGTACTTC.

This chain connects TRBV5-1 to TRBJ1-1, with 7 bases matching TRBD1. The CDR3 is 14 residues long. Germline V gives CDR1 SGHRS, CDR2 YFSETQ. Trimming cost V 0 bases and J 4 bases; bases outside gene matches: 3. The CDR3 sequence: CASSLAAGGTEAFF. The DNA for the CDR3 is TGCGCCAGCAGCTTGGCGGCAGGGGGCACTGAAGCTTTCTTT.

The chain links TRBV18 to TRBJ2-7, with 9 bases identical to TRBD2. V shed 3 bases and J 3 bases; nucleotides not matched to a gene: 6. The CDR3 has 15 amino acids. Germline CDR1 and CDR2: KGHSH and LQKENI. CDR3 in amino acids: CASSPLRGGGYEQYF. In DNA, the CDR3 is TGTGCCAGCTCACCTCTGCGGGGGGGTGGCTACGAGCAGTACTTC.

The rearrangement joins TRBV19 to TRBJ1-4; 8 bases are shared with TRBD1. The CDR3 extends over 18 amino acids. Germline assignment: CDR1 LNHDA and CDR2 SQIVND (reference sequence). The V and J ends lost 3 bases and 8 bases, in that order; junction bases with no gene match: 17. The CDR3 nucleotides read TGTGCCAGTAGTATTGGCCAGGGGGCGCAGGGGTTCGGGGAAAAACTGTTTTTT. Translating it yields CASSIGQGAQGFGEKLFF.

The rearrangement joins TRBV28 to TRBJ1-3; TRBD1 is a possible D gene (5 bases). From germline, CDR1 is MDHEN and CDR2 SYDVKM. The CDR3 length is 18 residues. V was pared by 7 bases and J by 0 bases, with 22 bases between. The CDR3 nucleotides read TGTGCCAGCAATAGCATCGGCAGCCCCGGACACTCTGGAAACACCATATATTTT. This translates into CASNSIGSPGHSGNTIYF. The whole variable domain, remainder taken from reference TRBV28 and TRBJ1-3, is DVKVTQSSRYLVKRTGEKVFLECVQDMDHENMFWYRQDPGLGLRLIYFSYDVKMKEKGDIPEGYSVSREKKERFSLILESASTNQTSMYLCASNSIGSPGHSGNTIYFGEGSWLTVV.